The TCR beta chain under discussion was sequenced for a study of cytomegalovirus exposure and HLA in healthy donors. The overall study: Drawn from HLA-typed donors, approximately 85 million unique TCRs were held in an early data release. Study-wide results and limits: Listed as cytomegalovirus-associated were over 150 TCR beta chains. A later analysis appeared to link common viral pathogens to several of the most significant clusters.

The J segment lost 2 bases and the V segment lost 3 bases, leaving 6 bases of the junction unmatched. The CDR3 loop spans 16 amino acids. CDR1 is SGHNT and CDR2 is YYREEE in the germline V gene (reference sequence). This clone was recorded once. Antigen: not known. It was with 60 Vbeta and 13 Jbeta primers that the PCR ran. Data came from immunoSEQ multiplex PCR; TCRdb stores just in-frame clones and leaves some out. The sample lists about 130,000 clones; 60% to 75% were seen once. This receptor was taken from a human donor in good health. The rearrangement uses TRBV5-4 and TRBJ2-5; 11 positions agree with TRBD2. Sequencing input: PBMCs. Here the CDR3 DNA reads TGTGCCAGCAGCTGGGGGACTAGCGGCACTCAAGAGACCCAGTACTTC. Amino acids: CASSWGTSGTQETQYF.